These 9 T cell receptor beta chains share one sample of origin, sequenced in a study of blood T cell repertoires in COVID-19. TCRdb keeps only in-frame clones here, not all; method: immunoSEQ multiplex PCR. The table lists around 160,000 clones, less than 90% of them singletons, with less than 6% in the top ten. Material: PBMCs or T cells enriched from blood (not recorded which). These receptor sequences come from a woman between 50 and 59 years old who had been exposed to COVID-19.

The rearrangement uses TRBV6-2 or TRBV6-3 and TRBJ2-5; TRBD2 agrees at 9 bases. Germline CDR1 reads MNHEY; CDR2 reads SVGEGT. Trimming cost V 5 bases and J 5 bases; bases outside gene matches: 6. This CDR3 comprises 14 residues. CDR3 nucleotides: TGTGCCAGCAGTGGTAGCGGGAGATGGGAGACCCAGTACTTC. This translates into CASSGSGRWETQYF.

This clone is a singleton in its sample. This chain connects TRBV7-2 to TRBJ2-7; TRBD2 is a possible D gene (6 bases). The CDR3 has 15 residues. Germline CDR1 reads SGHTA; CDR2 reads FQGNSA. Trimming removed 5 bases at V and 4 bases at J, with 18 bases between. The CDR3 DNA follows: TGTGCCAGCAGCATTCCGGGACTGAGCATATACGAGCAGTACTTC. It specifies CASSIPGLSIYEQYF.

This clone was detected a few times. The same CDR3 arises from other DNA sequences in this sample as well. This chain uses TRBV3-1 (or the pseudogene TRBV3-2) with TRBJ1-1; D unresolved. Germline CDR1 and CDR2: LGHDT and YNNKEL (reference sequence). The CDR3 has 15 amino acids. V was cut by 0 bases and J by 2 bases, with 10 bases left in between. The CDR3 spells CASSQDWRLNTEAFF. Written as DNA, the CDR3 is TGTGCCAGCAGCCAAGATTGGCGACTCAACACTGAAGCTTTCTTT.

This clone has just a few counts. The chain carries TRBV5-4 and TRBJ1-4, with 9 positions matching TRBD1. After removal of 4 bases from V and 8 bases from J, the junction contained 9 bases not matched to a gene. Germline values: CDR1 SGHNT, CDR2 YYREEE (reference sequence). The CDR3 consists of 15 residues. CDR3 loop: CASSPGGTGQEKLFF. For the CDR3, the DNA is TGTGCCAGCAGCCCAGGTGGGACAGGGCAAGAAAAACTGTTTTTT.

This chain joins TRBV28 and TRBJ1-1; D is uncertain. The V end was cut by 4 bases, the J end by 9 bases, with 9 bases between. Per germline, CDR1 MDHEN and CDR2 SYDVKM. The CDR3 covers 11 residues. The CDR3 is CASSSQVKAFF. The CDR3 nucleotides read TGTGCCAGCAGTTCCCAGGTAAAAGCTTTCTTT. The whole variable domain, filled in from reference TRBV28 and TRBJ1-1, reads DVKVTQSSRYLVKRTGEKVFLECVQDMDHENMFWYRQDPGLGLRLIYFSYDVKMKEKGDIPEGYSVSREKKERFSLILESASTNQTSMYLCASSSQVKAFFGQGTRLTVV.

The chain has TRBV30 and TRBJ2-7; D remains ambiguous. Trimming removed 3 bases at V and 3 bases at J, with 6 bases between. Looked up from germline, CDR1 is GTSNPN and CDR2 is SVGIG (reference sequence). The length of the CDR3 is 11 residues. CDR3 coding DNA: TGTGCCTGGAGCCCCAACTACGAGCAGTACTTC. It specifies CAWSPNYEQYF.

V and J are TRBV6-5 and TRBJ2-3; D possibly corresponds to TRBD2 (6 bases). V was pared by 5 bases and J by 2 bases, with 11 bases between. CDR1 is MNHEY and CDR2 is SVGAGI in the germline V gene. There are 14 residues in the CDR3. The CDR3 nucleotides read TGTGCCAGCAGTCGGCGGGAATACACAGATACGCAGTATTTT. Amino acids: CASSRREYTDTQYF.

V is TRBV5-1 and J is TRBJ2-4, with D perhaps TRBD1 (6 bases). From germline, CDR1 is SGHRS and CDR2 YFSETQ. V lost 1 base and J lost 1, with 27 bases in between. The CDR3 is 21 residues long. CDR3 sequence (DNA): TGCGCCAGCAGCTTGCGGGCTCCTGGACAGCCCGTAGCAACGGCCAAAAACATTCAGTACTTC. Protein: CASSLRAPGQPVATAKNIQYF.

The chain links TRBV6-2 or TRBV6-3 to TRBJ1-5; 12 bases agree with TRBD1. Germline-derived CDR1 and CDR2 are MNHEY and SVGEGT. The CDR3 is 15 residues long. V lost 4 bases, J lost 7 bases, and 5 bases stayed unmatched. The CDR3 nucleotides read TGTGCCAGCAGTTCGGGACAGGGGGCTCGGCAGCCCCAGCATTTT. Protein sequence: CASSSGQGARQPQHF.